Below, 22 T cell receptor beta chains from the same sample are listed, as sequenced in a study of shared clonotypes between healthy human individuals. This table comes from immunoSEQ multiplex PCR, and its TCRdb copy is limited to in-frame clones, with some not included. The sample has around 580,000 clones; roughly 98% are singletons. Naive-designated CD8 cells lacked CD45RO, were positively enriched for CCR7, and omitted terminally differentiated effector memory CD45RA+ cells. Input material: naive CD8+ T cells sorted from blood. The source of these receptors is a man aged 25 to 40 in good health.

The genes are TRBV4-3 and TRBJ2-1; tentatively, D is TRBD2 (5 bases). Germline loops: CDR1 LGHNA, CDR2 YSLEER. The CDR3 has 18 amino acids. The ends were cut back, 1 base at V and 0 bases at J, with 16 bases in the middle. The CDR3 spells CASSQGLTSPTSYNEQFF. Written as DNA, the CDR3 is TGCGCCAGCAGCCAAGGACTAACCTCCCCAACCTCCTACAATGAGCAGTTCTTC.

In the case of this clone: Other DNA sequences from this sample encode an identical CDR3 as well. The V and J genes are TRBV11-2 and TRBJ2-7; maybe TRBD2 (5 bases). This CDR3 region has 12 residues. Germline V gene lookup returns CDR1 SGHAT and CDR2 FQNNGV. Trimming took off 6 bases at V and 5 bases at J, with 11 bases between the two ends. The CDR3 reads CASSLVGNEQYF. CDR3 coding DNA: TGTGCCAGCAGTCTGGTCGGGAACGAGCAGTACTTC.

The rearrangement uses TRBV7-9 and TRBJ2-7, with D tentatively TRBD2 (5 bases). In germline, CDR1 is SEHNR, CDR2 FQNEAQ (reference sequence). The V end lost 4 bases, the J end lost 2 bases, and 15 bases lay between the germline ends. This CDR3 is built from 15 residues. CDR3 sequence: CASSSSRTAPYEQYF. CDR3 sequence (DNA): TGTGCCAGCAGCTCCTCTAGGACTGCCCCCTACGAGCAGTACTTC.

The chain is built from TRBV7-2 and TRBJ1-2; D ambiguous. V shed 4 bases and J shed 5 bases, with 11 bases lying between them. The CDR3 extends over 13 amino acids. CDR1 is SGHTA, CDR2 FQGNSA, per germline. The CDR3 loop is CASSSRMWYGYTF. In DNA form, the CDR3 reads TGTGCCAGCAGCTCCAGGATGTGGTATGGCTACACCTTC.

The rearrangement links TRBV6-4 to TRBJ2-1, with TRBD2 matching 14 bases. The V gene end was trimmed by 5 bases and the J gene end by 3 bases; junction bases not matched to a gene: 15. Looked up from germline, CDR1 is MRHNA and CDR2 is SNTAGT. The length of the CDR3 is 20 residues. CDR3 in amino acids: CASSLGTSGSPHSNYNEQFF. The CDR3 DNA reads as TGTGCCAGCAGTCTCGGGACTAGCGGGAGCCCCCACTCAAACTACAATGAGCAGTTCTTC.

V and J are TRBV15 and TRBJ2-1; D remains unclear. The V gene's germline CDR1 is LNHNV and CDR2 YYDKDF (reference sequence). The CDR3 contains 16 residues. The V gene lost 1 base and the J gene lost 6 bases, with 16 bases spanning the gap. As DNA, the CDR3 is TGTGCCACCAGCAGAGTCACGGGTCGTGTGGGCAATGAGCAGTTCTTC. Its protein product is CATSRVTGRVGNEQFF.

This rearrangement joins TRBV7-9 to TRBJ1-2, with unresolved D. CDR3 length: 12 residues. Germline CDR1 is SEHNR and CDR2 is FQNEAQ (reference sequence). Trimming cost V 7 bases and J 8 bases, with 14 bases left between them. This chain's CDR3 is CASKVAVGGYTF. Here the CDR3 DNA reads TGTGCCAGCAAGGTCGCTGTCGGCGGCTACACCTTC.

The J gene is TRBJ2-7, the V gene TRBV5-4, with TRBD2 matching over 8 bases. Germline trimming cut 8 bases from V and 3 bases from J; bases unmatched to any gene: 10. Germline V CDR1 and CDR2: SGHNT, YYREEE (reference sequence). The CDR3 has 14 residues. The CDR3 region is CARIAGRGIYEQYF. DNA of the CDR3: TGTGCCAGAATAGCGGGAAGGGGAATCTACGAGCAGTACTTC.

V gene TRBV6-4 combines with J gene TRBJ2-2, with D perhaps TRBD1 or TRBD2 (5 bases each). The CDR3 loop spans 14 amino acids. The ends were cut back, 4 bases at V and 2 bases at J, with 8 bases in the middle. Germline V lookup: CDR1 MRHNA, CDR2 SNTAGT. CDR3: CASSVRDNTGELFF. The CDR3 nucleotides read TGTGCCAGCAGTGTCAGGGACAACACCGGGGAGCTGTTTTTT.

This clone was counted a single time. The J gene is TRBJ1-5, the V gene TRBV10-1; D gene uncertain. This CDR3 has 14 residues. The germline gives CDR1 WNHNN, CDR2 SYGVQD (reference sequence). The V end lost 5 bases, the J end lost 0 bases, and 8 bases lay between the germline ends. This chain's CDR3 is CASSPTGSNQPQHF. DNA for the CDR3: TGCGCCAGCAGTCCGACGGGTAGCAATCAGCCCCAGCATTTT.

The V call is TRBV5-6, the J call TRBJ2-7; D may be TRBD1 (6 bases). The CDR3 length is 14 residues. From germline, CDR1 is SGHDT and CDR2 YYEEEE. V lost 4 bases and J 1 base, leaving 12 bases between the germline ends. CDR3 coding DNA: TGTGCCAGCAGCCTCGGGACAAATTCCTACGAGCAGTACTTC. This sequence encodes CASSLGTNSYEQYF.

The chain links TRBV6-1 to TRBJ2-1; 10 bases map to TRBD2. Trimming took 1 base from V and 8 from J; bases not matched to a gene: 2. The CDR3 has 14 residues. Germline CDR1 reads MNHNS; CDR2 reads SASEGT. The CDR3 nucleotides are TGTGCCAGCAGTGAAGTAGCGGGAGGTGATGAGCAGTTCTTC. Translation gives CASSEVAGGDEQFF.

This chain connects TRBV7-8 to TRBJ2-1; D is unclear. V lost 3 bases and J lost 0, with 9 bases in between. The CDR3 has 15 amino acids. Germline loops: CDR1 SGHVS, CDR2 FQNEAQ. CDR3: CASSLARSSYNEQFF. The CDR3 DNA follows: TGTGCCAGCAGCTTGGCACGATCCTCCTACAATGAGCAGTTCTTC.

The DNA of the CDR3 is TGTGCCAGCAGTTTAGGGGGCGGGAGGGCCCCTTTCGTTGAGCAGTTCTTC. Translation gives CASSLGGGRAPFVEQFF. The chain joins TRBV27 to TRBJ2-1; TRBD2 matches 9 bases. The ends lost 2 bases at V and 9 bases at J; junction bases unmatched: 14. The CDR3 is 17 residues long. The germline CDR1 and CDR2 sequences are MNHEY and SMNVEV (reference sequence).

This chain connects TRBV14 to TRBJ2-3; 10 bases map to TRBD2. J lost 4 bases, V lost 5 bases, and 6 bases had no gene match. CDR3 size: 15 residues. Germline V lookup: CDR1 SGHDN, CDR2 FVKESK. The CDR3 bases are TGTGCCAGCAGCTTAGCGGGAGGCCGGGCAGATACGCAGTATTTT. This translates into CASSLAGGRADTQYF.

This clone is a singleton in its sample. This chain uses TRBV27 with TRBJ1-4; 12 bases are shared with TRBD1. V shed 4 bases and J 7 bases; nucleotides not matched to a gene: 10. The CDR3 sequence is 17 residues long. CDR1 and CDR2 from the germline V gene are MNHEY and SMNVEV (reference sequence). The CDR3 protein is CASSSRDRGLRSEKLFF. CDR3 DNA sequence: TGTGCCAGCAGTTCGAGGGACAGGGGGCTTAGAAGTGAAAAACTGTTTTTT.

The chain joins TRBV7-9 to TRBJ2-7; TRBD1 agrees at 8 bases. The CDR3 is 15 amino acids. Germline V lookup: CDR1 SEHNR, CDR2 FQNEAQ (reference sequence). V lost 5 bases to trimming and J lost 4 bases; unmatched junction nucleotides: 10. For the CDR3, the DNA is TGTGCCAGCAGCGTATTCGACAGGGGTGCTTACGAGCAGTACTTC. Translating gives CASSVFDRGAYEQYF. Together with reference TRBV7-9 and TRBJ2-7, the CDR3 gives the full variable domain: DTGVSQNPRHKITKRGQNVTFRCDPISEHNRLYWYRQTLGQGPEFLTYFQNEAQLEKSRLLSDRFSAERPKGSFSTLEIQRTEQGDSAMYLCASSVFDRGAYEQYFGPGTRLTVT.

This rearrangement joins TRBV19 to TRBJ1-2; perhaps TRBD1 as D (5 bases). The CDR3 is 14 residues long. V gave up 10 bases and J gave up 0 bases, with 15 bases separating them. In germline, CDR1 is LNHDA, CDR2 SQIVND (reference sequence). In nucleotides, the CDR3 is TGTGCCACCCTTCGGGAGGGGACTAACTATGGCTACACCTTC. Its protein product is CATLREGTNYGYTF.

This clone has just one count. The J gene is TRBJ2-7, the V gene TRBV4-1; TRBD1 aligns across 10 bases. V was clipped by 0 bases and J by 3 bases; unmatched bases: 2. Germline CDR1 MGHRA, CDR2 YSYEKL. CDR3 length: 15 residues. The CDR3 nucleotides are TGCGCCAGCAGCCAAGAGACAGGGGGCTTCTACGAGCAGTACTTC. Translated: CASSQETGGFYEQYF.

The chain is built from TRBV6-5 and TRBJ2-2; D unresolved. This CDR3 region has 14 residues. CDR1 MNHEY and CDR2 SVGAGI come from the germline V gene. V was cut by 2 bases and J by 0 bases, with 4 bases left in between. CDR3 residues: CASSYSPNTGELFF. CDR3 sequence (DNA): TGTGCCAGCAGTTACAGTCCGAACACCGGGGAGCTGTTTTTT.

This clone was picked up one time. The gene calls are TRBV15 and TRBJ2-2; D is unclear. The V gene's germline CDR1 is LNHNV and CDR2 YYDKDF (reference sequence). V lost 5 bases and J 1 base, leaving 11 bases between the germline ends. The CDR3 has 15 amino acids. The CDR3 DNA reads as TGTGCCACCAGCGAGAGGAAAGGGAACACCGGGGAGCTGTTTTTT. Protein sequence: CATSERKGNTGELFF.

In this sample, this clone turned up once. The chain is built from TRBV2 and TRBJ1-4; D is perhaps TRBD1 (6 bases). The CDR3 contains 16 residues. V was cut by 6 bases and J by 7 bases, with 21 bases left in between. Germline-derived CDR1 and CDR2 are SNHLY and FYNNEI. CDR3 nucleotide sequence: TGTGCCAGCAGGATAAGAACAGGGAAGTGGGCTGAAAAACTGTTTTTT. This sequence encodes CASRIRTGKWAEKLFF. Supplemented by reference TRBV2 and TRBJ1-4, the full variable domain reads EPEVTQTPSHQVTQMGQEVILRCVPISNHLYFYWYRQILGQKVEFLVSFYNNEISEKSEIFDDQFSVERPDGSNFTLKIRSTKLEDSAMYFCASRIRTGKWAEKLFFGSGTQLSVL.